The source of this TCR beta chain is a study of shared clonotypes between healthy human individuals. Study outcomes and limitations: Investigators collected only blood, and repertoires in tissues likely differ. Depth was large, yet rarefaction showed that sorted-subset sequencing was incomplete. Larger richness was generally estimated for naive than memory subsets.

As for this clone: Its antigen is as yet unknown.

Original handling: ImmunoSEQ sequences covered only the junction and lacked quality scores; filtering therefore differed. Method: immunoSEQ multiplex PCR; TCRdb's copy keeps in-frame clones and lacks some. That table is the source of V, J and clone size, and D and trimming were worked out from the DNA. The sample carries 2 million to 3 million clones, approximately 94% recorded once. V lost 7 bases, J lost 1 base, and 6 bases stayed unmatched. The CDR3 consists of 14 residues. Germline CDR1 is MNHNS and CDR2 is SASEGT. The sequenced sample was naive CD4+ T cells sorted from blood. Noted subset: CD45RA+ positively selected. The V gene is TRBV6-1, the J gene TRBJ1-1; 7 nucleotides line up with TRBD1. This TCR came from a man between 18 and 35 years old in good health. The CDR3 here is CASTVTGTNTEAFF. The CDR3 coding sequence is TGTGCCAGCACCGTGACAGGGACGAACACTGAAGCTTTCTTT.